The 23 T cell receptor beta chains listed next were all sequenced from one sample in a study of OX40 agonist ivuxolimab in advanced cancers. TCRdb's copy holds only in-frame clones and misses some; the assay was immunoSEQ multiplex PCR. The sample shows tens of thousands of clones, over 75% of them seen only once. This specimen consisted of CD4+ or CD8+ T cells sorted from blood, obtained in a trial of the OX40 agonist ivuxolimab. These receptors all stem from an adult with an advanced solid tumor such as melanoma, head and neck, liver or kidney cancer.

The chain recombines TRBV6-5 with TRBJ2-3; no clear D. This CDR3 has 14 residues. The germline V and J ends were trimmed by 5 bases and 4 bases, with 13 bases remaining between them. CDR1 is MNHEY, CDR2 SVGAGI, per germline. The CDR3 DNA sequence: TGTGCCAGCAGTCGTGCAACTTATTCAGATACGCAGTATTTT. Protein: CASSRATYSDTQYF.

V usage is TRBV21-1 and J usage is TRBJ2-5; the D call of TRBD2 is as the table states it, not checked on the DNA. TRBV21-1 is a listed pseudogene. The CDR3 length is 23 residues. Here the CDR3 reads CASSKERGTGEGLAGDWQDSQYF. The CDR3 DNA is TGTGCCAGCAGCAAAGAAAGGGGGACAGGTGAAGGGCTAGCGGGAGATTGGCAAGACTCCCAGTACTTC.

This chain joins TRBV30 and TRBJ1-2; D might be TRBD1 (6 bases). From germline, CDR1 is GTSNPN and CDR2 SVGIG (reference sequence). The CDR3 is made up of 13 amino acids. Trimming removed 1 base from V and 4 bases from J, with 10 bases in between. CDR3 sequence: CAWSAGTFYGYTF. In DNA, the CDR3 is TGTGCCTGGAGTGCCGGGACATTCTATGGCTACACCTTC.

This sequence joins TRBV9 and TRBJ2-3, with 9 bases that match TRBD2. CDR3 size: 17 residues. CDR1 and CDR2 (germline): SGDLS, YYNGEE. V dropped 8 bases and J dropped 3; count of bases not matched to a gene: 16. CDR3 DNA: TGTGCCAGTGCGGCGAGTAGCGGGAGATTCGGGACAGATACGCAGTATTTT. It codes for CASAASSGRFGTDTQYF.

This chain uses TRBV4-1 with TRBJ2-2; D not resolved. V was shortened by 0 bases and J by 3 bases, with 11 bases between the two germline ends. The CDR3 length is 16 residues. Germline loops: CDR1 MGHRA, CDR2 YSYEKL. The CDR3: CASSQDAHRYTGELFF. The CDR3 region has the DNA TGCGCCAGCAGCCAAGATGCTCACCGATACACCGGGGAGCTGTTTTTT.

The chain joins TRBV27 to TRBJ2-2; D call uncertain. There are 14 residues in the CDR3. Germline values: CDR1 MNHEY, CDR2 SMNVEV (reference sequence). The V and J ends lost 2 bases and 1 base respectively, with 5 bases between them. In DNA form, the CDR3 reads TGTGCCAGCAGTTTAAGAAGGAACACCGGGGAGCTGTTTTTT. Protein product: CASSLRRNTGELFF.

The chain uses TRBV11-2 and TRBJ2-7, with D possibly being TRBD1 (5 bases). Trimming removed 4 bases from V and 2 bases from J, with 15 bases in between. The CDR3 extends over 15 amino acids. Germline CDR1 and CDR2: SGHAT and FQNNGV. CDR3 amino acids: CASSSVGDSTYEQYF. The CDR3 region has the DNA TGTGCCAGCAGCTCAGTTGGTGACAGTACCTACGAGCAGTACTTC.

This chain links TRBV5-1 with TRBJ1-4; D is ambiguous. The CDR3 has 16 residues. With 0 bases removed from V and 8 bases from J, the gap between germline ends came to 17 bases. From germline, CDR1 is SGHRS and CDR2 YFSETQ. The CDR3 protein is CASSLGLAGFGEKLFF. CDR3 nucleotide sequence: TGCGCCAGCAGCTTGGGGCTGGCCGGGTTTGGGGAAAAACTGTTTTTT.

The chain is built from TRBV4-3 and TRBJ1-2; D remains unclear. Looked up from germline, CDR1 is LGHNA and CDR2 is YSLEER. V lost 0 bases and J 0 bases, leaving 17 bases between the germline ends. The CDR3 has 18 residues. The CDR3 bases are TGCGCCAGCAGCCAAGATCCCGGACGGATTGAGACTAACTATGGCTACACCTTC. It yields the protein CASSQDPGRIETNYGYTF.

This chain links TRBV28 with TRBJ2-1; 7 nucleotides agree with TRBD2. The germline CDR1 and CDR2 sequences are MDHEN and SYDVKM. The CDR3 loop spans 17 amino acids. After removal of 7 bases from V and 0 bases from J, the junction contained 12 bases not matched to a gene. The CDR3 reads CASNVVASGSSYNEQFF. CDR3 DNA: TGTGCCAGCAATGTGGTGGCTAGCGGTAGCTCCTACAATGAGCAGTTCTTC.

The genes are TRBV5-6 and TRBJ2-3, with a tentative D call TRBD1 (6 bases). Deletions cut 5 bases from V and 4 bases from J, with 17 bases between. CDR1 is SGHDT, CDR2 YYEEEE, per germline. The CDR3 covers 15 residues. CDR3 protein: CASSPLTGMADTQYF. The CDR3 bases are TGTGCCAGCAGTCCTTTAACAGGGATGGCAGATACGCAGTATTTT.

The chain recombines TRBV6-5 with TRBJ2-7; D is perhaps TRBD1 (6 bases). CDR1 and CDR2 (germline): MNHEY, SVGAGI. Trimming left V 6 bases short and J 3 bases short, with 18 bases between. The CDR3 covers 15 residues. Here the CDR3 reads CASSRDTSPVYEQYF. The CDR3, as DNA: TGTGCCAGCAGCAGGGACACAAGCCCTGTCTACGAGCAGTACTTC.

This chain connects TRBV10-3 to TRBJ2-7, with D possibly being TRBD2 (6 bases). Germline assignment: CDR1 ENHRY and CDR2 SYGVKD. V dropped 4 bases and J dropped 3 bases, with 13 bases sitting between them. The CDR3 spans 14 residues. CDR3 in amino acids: CAISGGTYNYEQYF. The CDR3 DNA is TGTGCCATCAGTGGTGGGACTTATAACTACGAGCAGTACTTC.

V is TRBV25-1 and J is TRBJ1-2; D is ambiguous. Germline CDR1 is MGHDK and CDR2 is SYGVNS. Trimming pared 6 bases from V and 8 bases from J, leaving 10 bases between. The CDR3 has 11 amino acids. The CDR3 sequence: CASSWTFGYTF. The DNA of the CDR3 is TGTGCCAGCAGCTGGACCTTCGGCTACACCTTC.

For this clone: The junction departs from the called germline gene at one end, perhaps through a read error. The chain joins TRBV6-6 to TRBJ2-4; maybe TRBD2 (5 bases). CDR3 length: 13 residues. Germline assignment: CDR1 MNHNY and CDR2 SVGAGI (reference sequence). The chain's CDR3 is CASGEIENQPTSF. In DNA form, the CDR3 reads TGTGCCAGCGGGGAGATCGAGAATCAGCCCACGAGCTTC.

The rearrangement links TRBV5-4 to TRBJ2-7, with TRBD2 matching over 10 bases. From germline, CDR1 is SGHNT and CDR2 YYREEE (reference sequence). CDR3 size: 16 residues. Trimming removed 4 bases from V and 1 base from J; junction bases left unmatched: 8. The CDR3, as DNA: TGTGCCAGCAGCCGAACCGGGACTAGCGTTTCCTACGAGCAGTACTTC. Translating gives CASSRTGTSVSYEQYF.

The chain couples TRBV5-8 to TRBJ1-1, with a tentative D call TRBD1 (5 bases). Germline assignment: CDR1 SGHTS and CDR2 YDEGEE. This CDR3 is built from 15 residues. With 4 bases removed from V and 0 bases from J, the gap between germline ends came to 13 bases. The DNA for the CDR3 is TGTGCCAGCAGCAAGATCGGGGCCATGAACACTGAAGCTTTCTTT. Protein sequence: CASSKIGAMNTEAFF.

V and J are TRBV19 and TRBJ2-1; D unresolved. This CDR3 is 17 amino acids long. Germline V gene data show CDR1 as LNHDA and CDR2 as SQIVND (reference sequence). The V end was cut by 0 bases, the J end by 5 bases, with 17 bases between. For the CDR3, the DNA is TGTGCCAGTAGTATAGAAAGGCTGACCGACCTAGACAATGAGCAGTTCTTC. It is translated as CASSIERLTDLDNEQFF.

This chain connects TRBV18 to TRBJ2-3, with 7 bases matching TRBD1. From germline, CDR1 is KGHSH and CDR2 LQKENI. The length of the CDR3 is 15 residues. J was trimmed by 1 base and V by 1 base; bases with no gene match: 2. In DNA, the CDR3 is TGTGCCAGCTCACCACAGGGGGCCGGCACAGATACGCAGTATTTT. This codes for CASSPQGAGTDTQYF.

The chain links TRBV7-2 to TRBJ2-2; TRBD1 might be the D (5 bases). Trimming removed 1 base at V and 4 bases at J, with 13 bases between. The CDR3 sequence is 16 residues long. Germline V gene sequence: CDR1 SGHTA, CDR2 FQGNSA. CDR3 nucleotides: TGTGCCAGCAGCTTAGGAAGGGGCGAAATCACCGGGGAGCTGTTTTTT. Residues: CASSLGRGEITGELFF.

The CDR3: CASRSLAGITGELFF. As DNA, the CDR3 is TGTGCCAGCAGGTCACTAGCGGGAATCACCGGGGAGCTGTTTTTT. J is TRBJ2-2 and V is TRBV2, with TRBD2 identical over 10 bases. CDR3 length: 15 amino acids. V was clipped by 6 bases and J by 4 bases; unmatched bases: 5. Per the germline V gene, CDR1 is SNHLY and CDR2 is FYNNEI.

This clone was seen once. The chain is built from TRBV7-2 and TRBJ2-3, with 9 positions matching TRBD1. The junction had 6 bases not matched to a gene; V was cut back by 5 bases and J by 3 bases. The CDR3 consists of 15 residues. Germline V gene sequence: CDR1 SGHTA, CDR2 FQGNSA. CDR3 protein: CASSRGTGRTDTQYF. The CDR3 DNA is TGTGCCAGCAGCCGGGGGACAGGGCGAACAGATACGCAGTATTTT.

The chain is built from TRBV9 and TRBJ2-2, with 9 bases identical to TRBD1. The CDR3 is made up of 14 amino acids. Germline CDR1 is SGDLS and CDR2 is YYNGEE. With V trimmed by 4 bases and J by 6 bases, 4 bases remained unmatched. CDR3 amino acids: CASSPRTGAGELFF. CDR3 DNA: TGTGCCAGCAGCCCCCGGACAGGGGCCGGGGAGCTGTTTTTT.